Listed below are T cell receptor beta chains from one sample, sequenced in a study of T cells after yellow fever vaccination. One entry per CDR3 protein, called by TCRdb with MiXCR from the 5' RACE reads. The data show hundreds of thousands of distinct CDR3 sequences, 7.5% to 9% seen once. The sequencing here drew on PBMCs, taken on the day of the first yellow fever vaccination. The receptors derive from a man younger than 35 who received the YFV17D yellow fever vaccine. CDR3s leave out the opening cysteine and the closing phenylalanine or tryptophan. Each record gives: clone size, V gene, CDR3 length, CDR3 protein. A row's size may be missing; if present it is once, few, many or a size class.

- | TRBV4-1 | 12 | ASSHSSRNYGYT
few | TRBV15 | 13 | ATSFGWGRSYEQY
- | TRBV20-1 | 14 | SASPVAGGLTDTQY
few | TRBV28 | 14 | ASTTAARAYNQPQH
few | TRBV4-1 | 13 | ASSPPTSGTDTQY
- | TRBV4-2 | 15 | ASSSLAGGFSYNEQF
few | TRBV6-1 | 11 | ASSETGFYGYT
- | TRBV7-9 | 12 | ASSPTLTTGELF
- | TRBV3-1 | 11 | ASSRGRWREQY
few | TRBV4-2 | 14 | ASSQDDGSSGNTIY
- | TRBV11-2 | 12 | ASSSTMWTGRAF
- | TRBV10-3 | 11 | AISDSGDYGYT
few | TRBV6-5 | 14 | ASSYRGQGHGYGYT
few | TRBV9 | 12 | ASSVGGAYNEQF
- | TRBV12-3/TRBV12-4 | 9 | ASSSVYEQY
- | TRBV19 | 12 | ASRLAGGYNEQF
- | TRBV10-2 | 12 | ASILAGGTDTQY
many | TRBV9 | 14 | ASSVDYGRINYGYT
few | TRBV20-1 | 11 | SARRDGDQPQH
many | TRBV12-3/TRBV12-4 | 13 | ASRSGVYSNQPQH
many | TRBV7-2 | 12 | ASSRQGAQETQY
many | TRBV11-2 | 14 | ASSLWPRETNEKLF
- | TRBV12-3/TRBV12-4 | 11 | ASSLGEARAYT
- | TRBV5-1 | 12 | ASRPGQLEETQY
few | TRBV28 | 13 | ASSSKTALDEKLF
many | TRBV10-3 | 10 | AIGRDGETQY
once | TRBV6-2/TRBV6-3 | 12 | ASRTRGLNTEDF
- | TRBV9 | 15 | ASSIRQGRSGANVLT
few | TRBV20-1 | 14 | SVRAVGPGGANVLT
- | TRBV9 | 12 | ASSVGRGQETQY
- | TRBV3-1 | 11 | ASSYASLQPQH
- | TRBV10-3 | 8 | ASGSYEQY
- | TRBV11-2 | 12 | ASSLAKRNTEAF
- | TRBV4-3 | 15 | ASSQETNRRLNTEAF
- | TRBV5-1 | 13 | ASSLAAKSTDTQY
- | TRBV5-4 | 14 | ASSLGGGVAKNIQY